This passage covers 23 T cell receptor beta chains from one sample sequenced in a study of blood T cell repertoires in COVID-19. Assay used: immunoSEQ multiplex PCR; TCRdb lists only in-frame clones, some missing. The table records 250,000 to 350,000 clones, around nine tenths of them present only once. Sequencing was done on a sample of peripheral blood. Receptors were obtained from a woman between 55 and 75 years old with acute or convalescent COVID-19.

The chain uses TRBV10-3 and TRBJ2-3; 9 bases align to TRBD1. Germline trimming cut 7 bases from V and 4 bases from J; bases unmatched to any gene: 9. CDR3 size: 15 residues. Germline CDR1 is ENHRY and CDR2 is SYGVKD. The CDR3 protein is CAINSPGQGADTQYF. The DNA of the CDR3 is TGTGCCATCAACTCGCCGGGACAGGGTGCAGATACGCAGTATTTT.

This clone has just one count. The chain links TRBV19 to TRBJ1-1, with 8 bases lining up with TRBD1. The J segment lost 0 bases and the V segment lost 3 bases, leaving 9 bases of the junction unmatched. Germline loops: CDR1 LNHDA, CDR2 SQIVND (reference sequence). CDR3 length: 17 residues. The CDR3 sequence: CASSILKDRAMNTEAFF. DNA of the CDR3: TGTGCCAGTAGTATCCTGAAGGACAGGGCCATGAACACTGAAGCTTTCTTT.

The rearrangement uses TRBV28 and TRBJ1-1, with D uncertain. V was cut by 7 bases and J by 10 bases, with 19 bases left in between. The CDR3 totals 13 residues. Per the germline V gene, CDR1 is MDHEN and CDR2 is SYDVKM. The CDR3 region has the DNA TGTGCCAGCAAGGTCAACACAGAAAACGGAGCTTTCTTT. Residues: CASKVNTENGAFF. Full variable domain (remainder filled in from reference TRBV28 and TRBJ1-1): DVKVTQSSRYLVKRTGEKVFLECVQDMDHENMFWYRQDPGLGLRLIYFSYDVKMKEKGDIPEGYSVSREKKERFSLILESASTNQTSMYLCASKVNTENGAFFGQGTRLTVV.

This clone was counted once. CDR3 DNA: TGTGCCAGCAGCCAATCAGGGGAGTATAAGGCCGGGGAGCTGTTTTTT. Its translation: CASSQSGEYKAGELFF. The chain employs TRBV4-2 and TRBJ2-2; weak D call: TRBD1 (6 bases). The V end lost 2 bases, the J end lost 6 bases, and 16 bases lay between the germline ends. CDR3 length: 16 amino acids. Germline loops: CDR1 LGHNA, CDR2 YNFKEQ.

The chain recombines TRBV3-1 (or the pseudogene TRBV3-2) with TRBJ2-3; TRBD2 might be the D (5 bases). CDR3 length: 18 residues. Trimming shortened V by 0 bases and J by 0 bases, and 16 bases separated the two germline ends. Germline V gives CDR1 LGHDT, CDR2 YNNKEL (reference sequence). CDR3 DNA sequence: TGTGCCAGCAGCCAAGACCCCAGCGGTTCGACTAGCACAGATACGCAGTATTTT. Encoded protein: CASSQDPSGSTSTDTQYF.

V usage is TRBV7-9 and J usage is TRBJ1-2; D is unresolved. The CDR3 runs 13 residues. V was pared by 8 bases and J by 0 bases, with 10 bases between. Per germline, CDR1 SEHNR and CDR2 FQNEAQ (reference sequence). This CDR3 reads CASDTVTNYGYTF. CDR3 sequence (DNA): TGTGCCAGCGACACGGTTACTAACTATGGCTACACCTTC.

The chain is built from TRBV27 and TRBJ2-1, with 10 bases fitting TRBD2. Germline lookup yields CDR1 MNHEY and CDR2 SMNVEV (reference sequence). The junction had 11 bases not matched to a gene; V was cut back by 6 bases and J by 0 bases. This CDR3 has 18 residues. CDR3 sequence (DNA): TGTGCCAGCAGAGTTTGGACTAGCGGACGGAGCTCCTACAATGAGCAGTTCTTC. Its translation: CASRVWTSGRSSYNEQFF.

The chain joins TRBV2 to TRBJ2-5; 14 nucleotides agree with TRBD2. CDR1 SNHLY and CDR2 FYNNEI come from the germline V gene. The V segment lost 5 bases and the J segment 5 bases; nucleotides outside the gene matches: 13. The CDR3 spans 18 residues. The CDR3 nucleotides read TGTGCCAGCAGTCAATCCGGGACTAGCGGGGGCCTAGCGGAGACCCAGTACTTC. As protein: CASSQSGTSGGLAETQYF.

CDR3 DNA sequence: TGTGCCAGCAGCCAAGTACCGGACAGCTACGAGCAGTACTTC. Encoded protein: CASSQVPDSYEQYF. J is TRBJ2-7 and V is TRBV3-1 (or the pseudogene TRBV3-2), with a tentative D call TRBD1 (6 bases). This CDR3 comprises 14 residues. Trimming removed 1 base at V and 3 bases at J, with 10 bases between. Germline values: CDR1 LGHDT, CDR2 YNNKEL (reference sequence).

This chain connects TRBV19 to TRBJ1-1; TRBD1 might be the D (6 bases). CDR1 and CDR2 from the germline V gene are LNHDA and SQIVND (reference sequence). Trimming removed 3 bases at V and 6 bases at J, with 11 bases between. This CDR3 has 13 amino acids. The CDR3 DNA is TGTGCCAGTAGTATTTCGGACAGATCTGAAGCTTTCTTT. The encoded protein is CASSISDRSEAFF. Based on the CDR3 plus reference TRBV19 and TRBJ1-1, the full variable domain is DGGITQSPKYLFRKEGQNVTLSCEQNLNHDAMYWYRQDPGQGLRLIYYSQIVNDFQKGDIAEGYSVSREKKESFPLTVTSAQKNPTAFYLCASSISDRSEAFFGQGTRLTVV.

The gene calls are TRBV6-2 or TRBV6-3 and TRBJ2-5, with 9 bases matching TRBD2. This CDR3 spans 16 amino acids. The V gene end was trimmed by 0 bases and the J gene end by 4 bases; junction bases not matched to a gene: 6. Per germline, CDR1 MNHEY and CDR2 SVGEGT. CDR3 sequence: CASSYSGSGRAETQYF. Here the CDR3 DNA reads TGTGCCAGCAGTTACTCGGGTAGCGGGAGAGCAGAGACCCAGTACTTC.

The chain uses TRBV28 and TRBJ2-4; D unresolved. The CDR3 sequence is 15 residues long. Germline V gene data show CDR1 as MDHEN and CDR2 as SYDVKM. V shed 5 bases and J shed 0 bases, with 11 bases lying between them. In nucleotides, the CDR3 is TGTGCCAGCAGTAGACACGTTCTAGCCAAAAACATTCAGTACTTC. Translating it yields CASSRHVLAKNIQYF.

V usage is TRBV25-1 and J usage is TRBJ2-2; TRBD1 agrees at 8 bases. The trim removed 6 bases at V and 5 bases at J, leaving 5 bases unmatched. Germline CDR1 reads MGHDK; CDR2 reads SYGVNS. This CDR3 has 14 residues. The CDR3 region is CASSRTGWTGELFF. The DNA for the CDR3 is TGTGCCAGCAGCCGGACAGGGTGGACCGGGGAGCTGTTTTTT.

The CDR3 sequence is CASTRLGLDEQFF. DNA of the CDR3: TGTGCCAGCACCCGACTAGGCTTAGATGAGCAGTTCTTC. This sequence joins TRBV27 and TRBJ2-1; perhaps TRBD2 as D (6 bases). CDR1 and CDR2 from the germline V gene are MNHEY and SMNVEV (reference sequence). Trimming left V 7 bases short and J 8 bases short, with 15 bases between. The CDR3 length is 13 residues.

This clone appeared once. The chain uses TRBV27 and TRBJ2-7, with a possible D match to TRBD1 (6 bases). Germline lookup yields CDR1 MNHEY and CDR2 SMNVEV (reference sequence). CDR3 length equals 16 residues. The V end was cut by 7 bases, the J end by 3 bases, with 22 bases between. The CDR3 spells CASTKKAQGKGYEQYF. The CDR3 DNA reads as TGTGCCAGCACCAAAAAAGCACAGGGTAAGGGCTACGAGCAGTACTTC.

This chain uses TRBV4-3 with TRBJ2-7; D remains unclear. Deletions cut 0 bases from V and 0 bases from J, with 6 bases between. CDR1 is LGHNA, CDR2 YSLEER, per germline. This CDR3 has 14 amino acids. CDR3 DNA: TGCGCCAGCAGCCAAGATCCCCGCTCCTACGAGCAGTACTTC. Encoded protein: CASSQDPRSYEQYF.

V and J are TRBV4-3 and TRBJ1-2, with D tentatively TRBD1 (6 bases). There are 14 residues in the CDR3. Germline assignment: CDR1 LGHNA and CDR2 YSLEER. Between the trimmed V and J ends, which lost 2 bases and 5 bases, there was a span of 12 bases. The CDR3 nucleotides are TGCGCCAGCAGCCAATACAGGGATATATATGGCTACACCTTC. Its translation is CASSQYRDIYGYTF.

This clone has only one observation. The rearrangement joins TRBV27 to TRBJ2-1, with 8 bases matching TRBD1. Germline-derived CDR1 and CDR2 are MNHEY and SMNVEV (reference sequence). Trimming at V came to 1 base and at J to 3 bases, leaving 8 bases not matched to a gene. This CDR3 is 17 amino acids long. In DNA, the CDR3 is TGTGCCAGCAGTTTATTGACCGCAGGGGGCTTCTACAATGAGCAGTTCTTC. Translation: CASSLLTAGGFYNEQFF.

The V and J genes are TRBV19 and TRBJ2-7, with TRBD2 matching 14 bases. Germline CDR1 and CDR2: LNHDA and SQIVND (reference sequence). The CDR3 consists of 19 residues. V lost 5 bases and J lost 0; bases outside the gene matches: 12. The chain's CDR3 is CASSAPTGGLAGVSYEQYF. The CDR3, as DNA: TGTGCCAGTAGTGCCCCGACAGGGGGACTAGCGGGAGTCTCCTACGAGCAGTACTTC.

V is TRBV4-3 and J is TRBJ1-6; perhaps TRBD1 as D (5 bases). The CDR3 runs 14 residues. V was shortened by 1 base and J by 14 bases, with 15 bases between the two germline ends. Germline V lookup: CDR1 LGHNA, CDR2 YSLEER. The CDR3 DNA sequence: TGCGCCAGCAGCCAAGCCGGGGGGTTTTCGGCCCTCCACTTT. It codes for CASSQAGGFSALHF.

The V and J genes are TRBV24-1 and TRBJ2-2; 10 nucleotides align to TRBD1. V lost 4 bases to trimming and J lost 4 bases; unmatched junction nucleotides: 2. CDR3 length: 15 amino acids. Germline assignment: CDR1 KGHDR and CDR2 SFDVKD. CDR3 in DNA: TGTGCCACCAGTGACCGGACAGGGGGCACCGGGGAGCTGTTTTTT. This codes for CATSDRTGGTGELFF.

This clone has only a few counts. The CDR3 coding sequence is TGTGCCAGCAGCTCCACAGGGGGAAGTGGCTACACCTTC. Protein sequence: CASSSTGGSGYTF. V gene TRBV7-2 combines with J gene TRBJ1-2; TRBD1 matches 8 bases. The germline gives CDR1 SGHTA, CDR2 FQGNSA. The ends lost 4 bases at V and 7 bases at J; junction bases unmatched: 5. The CDR3 sequence is 13 residues long.

This chain joins TRBV30 and TRBJ1-3; perhaps TRBD1 as D (5 bases). Germline CDR1 is GTSNPN and CDR2 is SVGIG (reference sequence). V was pared by 1 base and J by 3 bases, with 13 bases between. CDR3 size: 15 residues. The CDR3 spells CAWSGRSGGGNTIYF. The DNA of the CDR3 is TGTGCCTGGAGTGGACGGTCGGGGGGTGGAAACACCATATATTTT.